This T cell receptor (beta chain) derives from a study of T cell responses to AZD1222 COVID-19 vaccine. Across the whole study: Pooling covered second doses at about 4 or about 12 weeks. Study-level findings and limits: A mostly white British donor set with more females was recruited, and clonal diversity was possibly underestimated.

Sequenced by immunoSEQ multiplex PCR; TCRdb stores in-frame clones only, minus some. Among 75,000 to 95,000 clones listed, about nine tenths were seen once. The CDR3 spans 14 residues. Per germline, CDR1 LGHDT and CDR2 YNNKEL (reference sequence). V was pared by 2 bases and J by 3 bases, with 1 base of the junction left unmatched. Notes on this clone: What it binds is not known.

This specimen consisted of peripheral blood, obtained on day 0 of AZD1222 vaccination. The receptor comes from an adult in good health. The gene calls are TRBV3-1 (or the pseudogene TRBV3-2) and TRBJ1-1; 9 positions agree with TRBD1. The CDR3 region is CASSQRQGDTEAFF. DNA for the CDR3: TGTGCCAGCAGCCAAAGACAGGGGGACACTGAAGCTTTCTTT.